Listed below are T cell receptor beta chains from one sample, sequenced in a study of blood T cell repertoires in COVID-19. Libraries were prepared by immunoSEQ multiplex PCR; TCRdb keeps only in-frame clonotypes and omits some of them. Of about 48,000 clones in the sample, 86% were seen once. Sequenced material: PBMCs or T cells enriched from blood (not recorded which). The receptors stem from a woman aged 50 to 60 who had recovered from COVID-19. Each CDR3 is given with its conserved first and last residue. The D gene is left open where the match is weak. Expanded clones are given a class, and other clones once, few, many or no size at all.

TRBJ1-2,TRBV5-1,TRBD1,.,TGCGCCAGCAGCACCTCCGGGACAGAAAACTATGGCTACACCTTC,CASSTSGTENYGYTF
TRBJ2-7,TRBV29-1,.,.,TGCAGCGTCGCCATAAACTTCTACGAGCAGTACTTC,CSVAINFYEQYF
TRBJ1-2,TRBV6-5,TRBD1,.,TGTGCCAGCAGTTTGACAGGGTATGGCTACACCTTC,CASSLTGYGYTF
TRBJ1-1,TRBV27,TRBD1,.,TGTGCCAGCAGGGACAGGGGGTTTCGGACTGAAGCTTTCTTT,CASRDRGFRTEAFF
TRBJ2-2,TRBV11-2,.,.,TGTGCCAGCAGGACCAGGAGGGAGCTGTTTTTT,CASRTRRELFF
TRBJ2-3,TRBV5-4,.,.,TGTGCCAGCAGCTCACGGGACATCGCAGATACGCAGTATTTT,CASSSRDIADTQYF
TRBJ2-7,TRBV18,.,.,TGTGCCAGCTCACCACCCAGCGCCTACGAGCAGTACTTC,CASSPPSAYEQYF
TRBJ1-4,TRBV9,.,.,TGTGCCAGCAGTCTTGGTGACTATCCTTTCGAAAAACTGTTTTTT,CASSLGDYPFEKLFF
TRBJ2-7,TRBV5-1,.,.,TGCGCCAGCAGCTTGCGGGGGGCAGGGGAAGAGGAGCAGTACTTC,CASSLRGAGEEEQYF
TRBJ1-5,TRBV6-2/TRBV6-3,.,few,TGTGCCAGCAGCCGTGGTGAGGGTCAGCCCCAGCATTTT,CASSRGEGQPQHF
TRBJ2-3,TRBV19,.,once,TGTGCCAGTAGTGTCCAGGGGTTAAGGACAGATACGCAGTATTTT,CASSVQGLRTDTQYF
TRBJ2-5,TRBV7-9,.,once,TGTGCCAGCAGTCCACCCCCGGGGGAAGAGACCCAGTACTTC,CASSPPPGEETQYF
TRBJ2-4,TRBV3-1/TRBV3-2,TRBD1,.,TGTGCCAGCAGCCTTAGGACAGGGCGTGATTTGGGTGGCATTCAGTACTTC,CASSLRTGRDLGGIQYF
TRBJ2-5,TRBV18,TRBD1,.,TGTGCCAGCTCACCGGACAGGGGGCTCGTGGAGACCCAGTACTTC,CASSPDRGLVETQYF
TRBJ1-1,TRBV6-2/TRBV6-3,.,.,TGTGCCAGCAGTCAACAGGGAGCCGACACTGAAGCTTTCTTT,CASSQQGADTEAFF
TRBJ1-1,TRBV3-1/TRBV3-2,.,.,TGTGCCAGCAGCCCCTGGGCAGGGGCGGCTTTCTTT,CASSPWAGAAFF
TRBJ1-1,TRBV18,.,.,TGTGCCAGCTCACAGGGACAAAACACTGAAGCTTTCTTT,CASSQGQNTEAFF
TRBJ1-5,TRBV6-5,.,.,TGTGCCAGTATGGATGCAGGGACAACAAATCAGCCCCAGCATTTT,CASMDAGTTNQPQHF
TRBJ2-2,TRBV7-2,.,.,TGTGCCAGCAGTCGGCTAGCCGTTGCGGGATGGGGGGAGCTGTTTTTT,CASSRLAVAGWGELFF
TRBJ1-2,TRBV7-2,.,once,TGTGCCAGCAGCTTAATCGCAGGGTCCAAGGGTGGCTACACCTTC,CASSLIAGSKGGYTF
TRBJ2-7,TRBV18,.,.,TGTGCCAGCTCACCGTCGCAGGAACCCTACGAGCAGTACTTC,CASSPSQEPYEQYF
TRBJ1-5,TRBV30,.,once,TGTGCCTGGGGACTAAATCAGCCCCAGCATTTT,CAWGLNQPQHF
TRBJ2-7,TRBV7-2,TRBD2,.,TGTGCCAGCAGCTTAGAACTAGCGGGCTCCGGGGAGCAGTACTTC,CASSLELAGSGEQYF
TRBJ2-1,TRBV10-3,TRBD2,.,TGTGCCATCAGTGTAACTAGCGGGAGTAGAAATGAGCAGTTCTTC,CAISVTSGSRNEQFF
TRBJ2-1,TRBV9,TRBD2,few,TGTGCCAGCAGCCGGACTAGCGGGGGGCGGGAAAATGAGCAGTTCTTC,CASSRTSGGRENEQFF
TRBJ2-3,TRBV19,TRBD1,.,TGTGCCAGTAGCGTACCAGGGGGCGGTGATACGCAGTATTTT,CASSVPGGGDTQYF
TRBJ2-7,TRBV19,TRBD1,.,TGTGCCAGTAGTATTTCCGGCCACCCAGGACAGGGTAGGAACGAGCAGTACTTC,CASSISGHPGQGRNEQYF
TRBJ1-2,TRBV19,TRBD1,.,TGTGCCACTCAGAGGACAGGGGGCGTTTATGGCTACACCTTC,CATQRTGGVYGYTF
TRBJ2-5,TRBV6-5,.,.,TGTGCCAGCAGTTACATGCAGGGGCAGGAGACCCAGTACTTC,CASSYMQGQETQYF
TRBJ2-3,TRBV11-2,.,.,TGTGCCAGCAGCTTAAGGCTAGCCTCACGCCATACGCAGTATTTT,CASSLRLASRHTQYF
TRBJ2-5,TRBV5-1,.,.,TGCGCCAGCAGCTCGCAAGAGACCCAGTACTTC,CASSSQETQYF
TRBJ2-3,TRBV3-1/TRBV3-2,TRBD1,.,TGTGCCAGCAGCCGCTTGGGGGGAAACAGGGGGGATACGCAGTATTTT,CASSRLGGNRGDTQYF
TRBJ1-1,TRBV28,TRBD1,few,TGTGCCAGCAGGCCTAGAGACAGGGATGAAGCTTTCTTT,CASRPRDRDEAFF
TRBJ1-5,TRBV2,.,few,TGTGCCAGCAGTGGACAGTCGGATGGCAATCAGCCCCAGCATTTT,CASSGQSDGNQPQHF
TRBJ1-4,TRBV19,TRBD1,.,TGTGCCACTGTAGTATTTAAGACAGGGGCAAATGAAAAACTGTTTTTT,CATVVFKTGANEKLFF
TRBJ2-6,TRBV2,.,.,TGTGCCAGCAGGGTTACAGGGATCGGCGTCCTGACTTTC,CASRVTGIGVLTF
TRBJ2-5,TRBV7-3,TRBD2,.,TGTGCCAGCAGCAGGAGTAGCGGGGAGACCCAGTACTTC,CASSRSSGETQYF
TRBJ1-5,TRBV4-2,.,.,TGTGCCAGCAGCCAAAATGCGGTTAGCAATCAGCCCCAGCATTTT,CASSQNAVSNQPQHF
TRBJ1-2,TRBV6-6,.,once,TGTGCCAGCAGTTACCGTCGGGACACATCTAACTATGGCTACACCTTC,CASSYRRDTSNYGYTF
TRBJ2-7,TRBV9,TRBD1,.,TGTGCCAGCAGCGCAGTAGGACAGGGAGTTCCCTACGAGCAGTACTTC,CASSAVGQGVPYEQYF
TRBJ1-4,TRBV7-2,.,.,TGTGCCAGCAGCGTGAGCGGCAACATGGGGGAAAAACTGTTTTTT,CASSVSGNMGEKLFF